A single sample is the source of the 17 T cell receptor beta chains below, sequenced in a study of shared clonotypes between healthy human individuals. In the naive CD8 group, cells lacked CD45RO and were positively selected for CCR7, so terminally differentiated effector memory CD45RA+ cells were left out. Assay used: immunoSEQ multiplex PCR; TCRdb lists only in-frame clones, some missing. The sample yields some 2.1 million clones, roughly 95% seen once. The specimen sequenced was naive CD8+ T cells sorted from blood. The receptors stem from a man in his late teens or twenties in good health.

The chain links TRBV14 to TRBJ1-1; no clear D gene. V was clipped by 6 bases and J by 0 bases, with 14 bases between them. The CDR3 extends over 15 amino acids. Germline V gene lookup returns CDR1 SGHDN and CDR2 FVKESK. The CDR3 DNA is TGTGCCAGCAGTAGTATAGTCAGAATGAACACTGAAGCTTTCTTT. Translated, it gives CASSSIVRMNTEAFF.

The V and J genes are TRBV5-6 and TRBJ1-4, with a possible D match to TRBD1 (6 bases). CDR1 is SGHDT and CDR2 is YYEEEE in the germline V gene. This CDR3 is built from 13 residues. V was shortened by 0 bases and J by 7 bases, with 7 bases between the two germline ends. CDR3 nucleotide sequence: TGTGCCAGCAGCTTGGAAGGGGGTGAAAAACTGTTTTTT. Translated, it gives CASSLEGGEKLFF. Full variable domain (remainder filled in from reference TRBV5-6 and TRBJ1-4): DAGVTQSPTHLIKTRGQQVTLRCSPKSGHDTVSWYQQALGQGPQFIFQYYEEEERQRGNFPDRFSGHQFPNYSSELNVNALLLGDSALYLCASSLEGGEKLFFGSGTQLSVL.

In this sample, this clone turned up once. The sample carries other DNA sequences with the same CDR3. This chain connects TRBV9 to TRBJ1-3, with 7 bases identical to TRBD1. The CDR3 spans 15 residues. V was clipped by 3 bases and J by 0 bases; unmatched bases: 3. Looked up from germline, CDR1 is SGDLS and CDR2 is YYNGEE. DNA of the CDR3: TGTGCCAGCAGCGCCGGACAGGACTCTGGAAACACCATATATTTT. This codes for CASSAGQDSGNTIYF.

The genes are TRBV6-1 and TRBJ2-1; 11 nucleotides match TRBD2. Per germline, CDR1 MNHNS and CDR2 SASEGT. This CDR3 contains 16 residues. After removal of 4 bases from V and 3 bases from J, the junction contained 5 bases not matched to a gene. CDR3 DNA sequence: TGTGCCAGCAGTGTTCTAGCGGGAGGAATCTACAATGAGCAGTTCTTC. This codes for CASSVLAGGIYNEQFF.

V usage is TRBV7-8 and J usage is TRBJ2-7; 13 nucleotides agree with TRBD2. Germline V gene sequence: CDR1 SGHVS, CDR2 FQNEAQ. Trimming took 5 bases from V and 2 from J; bases not matched to a gene: 6. The CDR3 totals 16 residues. In DNA, the CDR3 is TGTGCCAGCAGCCAGGGACTAGCGGGAACCCCCTACGAGCAGTACTTC. It translates to CASSQGLAGTPYEQYF.

The V and J genes are TRBV5-6 and TRBJ2-5; D is possibly TRBD2 (6 bases). The CDR3 consists of 14 residues. V was clipped by 2 bases and J by 5 bases, with 13 bases between them. In germline, CDR1 is SGHDT, CDR2 YYEEEE. The CDR3 region is CASSFGGAGETQYF. The CDR3 region has the DNA TGTGCCAGCAGCTTCGGTGGGGCGGGGGAGACCCAGTACTTC.

The chain employs TRBV7-9 and TRBJ2-1; 7 bases align to TRBD2. Trimming at V came to 0 bases and at J to 6 bases, leaving 5 bases not matched to a gene. Per the germline V gene, CDR1 is SEHNR and CDR2 is FQNEAQ (reference sequence). The CDR3 length is 15 residues. DNA of the CDR3: TGTGCCAGCAGCTTAGCTGCGGGAGTCGCCAATGAGCAGTTCTTC. Amino acid sequence: CASSLAAGVANEQFF.

This clone has more than one count but fewer than ten. The chain carries TRBV5-4 and TRBJ2-5; 8 bases match TRBD2. Germline trimming cut 5 bases from V and 2 bases from J; bases unmatched to any gene: 5. The CDR3 runs to 14 residues. Germline CDR1 is SGHNT and CDR2 is YYREEE (reference sequence). CDR3 sequence reads: CASRRAGAQETQYF. Here the CDR3 DNA reads TGTGCCAGCAGACGAGCGGGAGCTCAAGAGACCCAGTACTTC.

This sequence joins TRBV19 and TRBJ1-6; D is uncertain. The CDR3 length is 18 residues. Between the trimmed V and J ends, which lost 5 bases and 0 bases, there was a span of 17 bases. The germline V gene has CDR1 LNHDA and CDR2 SQIVND (reference sequence). CDR3 DNA sequence: TGTGCCAGTAGTTGGGTATGGCCGCCGAGCTCCTATAATTCACCCCTCCACTTT. This codes for CASSWVWPPSSYNSPLHF.

The CDR3 spells CASSERSPNTGELFF. CDR3 in DNA: TGTGCCAGCAGTGAGCGGAGCCCGAACACCGGGGAGCTGTTTTTT. The V and J genes are TRBV2 and TRBJ2-2, with D hard to call. Deletions cut 3 bases from V and 0 bases from J, with 8 bases between. The germline CDR1 and CDR2 sequences are SNHLY and FYNNEI. This CDR3 has 15 residues.

The chain is built from TRBV9 and TRBJ2-2, with D hard to call. The CDR3 has 14 residues. Germline CDR1 and CDR2: SGDLS and YYNGEE. V was cut by 2 bases and J by 3 bases, with 8 bases left in between. The CDR3 sequence is CASSVPGDTGELFF. The CDR3 region has the DNA TGTGCCAGCAGCGTTCCGGGTGACACCGGGGAGCTGTTTTTT.

The chain joins TRBV12-5 to TRBJ1-4, with no clear D. The CDR3 length is 9 residues. V shed 7 bases and J shed 8 bases, with 2 bases lying between them. The germline CDR1 and CDR2 sequences are LGHNT and FRNRAP. The CDR3 coding sequence is TGTGCTAGTGAAGAAAAACTGTTTTTT. As protein: CASEEKLFF.

V gene TRBV7-9 combines with J gene TRBJ2-1, with unresolved D. With 4 bases removed from V and 8 bases from J, the gap between germline ends came to 9 bases. Germline-derived CDR1 and CDR2 are SEHNR and FQNEAQ (reference sequence). This CDR3 region has 12 residues. CDR3 bases: TGTGCCAGCAGCTACGGTCTCGATGAGCAGTTCTTC. Amino acid sequence: CASSYGLDEQFF. Using reference TRBV7-9 and TRBJ2-1 for the parts outside the CDR3, the full variable domain is DTGVSQNPRHKITKRGQNVTFRCDPISEHNRLYWYRQTLGQGPEFLTYFQNEAQLEKSRLLSDRFSAERPKGSFSTLEIQRTEQGDSAMYLCASSYGLDEQFFGPGTRLTVL.

The chain has TRBV25-1 and TRBJ2-7; the D gene is possibly TRBD1 (6 bases). Trimming stripped 4 bases from V and 3 bases from J, with 16 bases between. Germline lookup yields CDR1 MGHDK and CDR2 SYGVNS. CDR3 length: 15 residues. Written as DNA, the CDR3 is TGTGCCAGCAGTGCCAGGGGACGAACATACTACGAGCAGTACTTC. The encoded protein is CASSARGRTYYEQYF.

In this sample, this clone turned up a few times. The V and J genes are TRBV7-9 and TRBJ1-5; D uncertain. The V gene lost 11 bases and the J gene lost 4 bases, with 12 bases spanning the gap. The CDR3 is 12 amino acids. Looked up from germline, CDR1 is SEHNR and CDR2 is FQNEAQ (reference sequence). CDR3 sequence: CALGGLNQPQHF. Written as DNA, the CDR3 is TGTGCCTTAGGAGGCCTAAATCAGCCCCAGCATTTT.

The chain is built from TRBV7-2 and TRBJ1-4, with D possibly being TRBD1 (5 bases). CDR1 and CDR2 from the germline V gene are SGHTA and FQGNSA. The CDR3 spans 14 residues. Trimming removed 5 bases from V and 7 bases from J, with 14 bases in between. For the CDR3, the DNA is TGTGCCAGCAGCGCCCTTGCAGGGAGTGAAAAACTGTTTTTT. It is translated as CASSALAGSEKLFF.

This CDR3 reads CASMGGGFEQYF. CDR3 sequence (DNA): TGTGCCAGCATGGGCGGGGGGTTCGAGCAGTACTTC. This sequence joins TRBV6-6 and TRBJ2-7; 8 nucleotides align to TRBD2. In germline, CDR1 is MNHNY, CDR2 SVGAGI (reference sequence). This CDR3 contains 12 residues. Trimming removed 7 bases from V and 6 bases from J; junction bases left unmatched: 5.